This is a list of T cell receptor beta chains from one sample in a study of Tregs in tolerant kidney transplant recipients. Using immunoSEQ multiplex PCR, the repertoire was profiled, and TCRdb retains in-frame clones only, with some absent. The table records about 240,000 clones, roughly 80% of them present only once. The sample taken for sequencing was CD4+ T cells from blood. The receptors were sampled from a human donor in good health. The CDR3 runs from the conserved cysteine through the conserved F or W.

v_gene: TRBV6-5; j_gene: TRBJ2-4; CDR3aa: CASSWGAGRAKNIQYF
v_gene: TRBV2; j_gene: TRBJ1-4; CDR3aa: CASSDRDRVEKLFF
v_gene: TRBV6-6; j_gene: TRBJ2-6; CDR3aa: CASSTSGGRGANVLTF
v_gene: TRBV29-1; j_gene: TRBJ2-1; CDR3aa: CSVFRGVREQFF
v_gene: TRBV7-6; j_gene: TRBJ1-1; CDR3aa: CASSPQRVMNTEAFF
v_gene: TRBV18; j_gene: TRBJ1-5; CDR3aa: CASSPPVVPGSNQPQHF
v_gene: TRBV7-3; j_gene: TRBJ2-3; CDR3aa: CASSLGTGFFGGSPTDTQYF
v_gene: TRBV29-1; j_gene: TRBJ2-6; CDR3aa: CSVEGGAGANVLTF
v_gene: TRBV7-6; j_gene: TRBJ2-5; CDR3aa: CASSLGGRGETQYF
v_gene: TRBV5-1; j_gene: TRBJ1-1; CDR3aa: CASSLDSGNTEAFF
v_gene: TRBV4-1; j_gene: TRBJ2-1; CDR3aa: CASSQGPSSSYNEQFF
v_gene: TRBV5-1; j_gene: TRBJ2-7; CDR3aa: CASSPRGAGGGEQYF
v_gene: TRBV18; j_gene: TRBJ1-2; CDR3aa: CASSPQDNYGYTF
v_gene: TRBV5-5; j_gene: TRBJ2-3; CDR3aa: CASSLGRVSNTDTQYF
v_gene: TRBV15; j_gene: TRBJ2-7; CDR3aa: CATSRVAGEVGDYEQYF
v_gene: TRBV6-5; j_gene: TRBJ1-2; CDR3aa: CASRWTGIYGYTF
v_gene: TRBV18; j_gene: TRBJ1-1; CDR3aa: CASSPQGASSEAFF
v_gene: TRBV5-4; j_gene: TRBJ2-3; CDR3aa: CASSLGGGGPTDTQYF
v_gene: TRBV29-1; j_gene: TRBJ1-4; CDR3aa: CSVRTVDNEKLFF
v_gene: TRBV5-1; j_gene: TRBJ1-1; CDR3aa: CASSLVPGANTEAFF
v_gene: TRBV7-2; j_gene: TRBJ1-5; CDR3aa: CASSLALSGTGQPQHF
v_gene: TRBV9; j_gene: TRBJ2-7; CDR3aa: CASSPQQGASYEQYF
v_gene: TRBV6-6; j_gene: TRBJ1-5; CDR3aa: CAHRTGVDQPQHF
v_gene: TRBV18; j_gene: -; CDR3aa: CASSAGVSGEQYF
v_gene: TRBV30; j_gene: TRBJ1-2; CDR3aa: CAWSDYNRGKYGYTF
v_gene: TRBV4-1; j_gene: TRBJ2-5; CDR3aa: CASSQVPRTGTYGETQYF
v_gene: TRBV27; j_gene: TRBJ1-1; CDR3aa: CASSLEPPTGPPMGTEAFF
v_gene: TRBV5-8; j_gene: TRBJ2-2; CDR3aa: CASSLLRENRNTGELFF